This T cell receptor beta chain was retrieved from a study of B cell selection in AIRE deficiency. The sorted conventional CD4 T cells were gated as CD4+CD127+. This CDR3 contains 12 residues. The germline V and J ends were trimmed by 3 bases and 4 bases, with 6 bases remaining between them. CDR1 and CDR2 from the germline V gene are KGHSH and LQKENI. The assay was immunoSEQ multiplex PCR, and TCRdb's table has in-frame clones only and misses some. The data show 20,000 to 30,000 clones, about 95% seen once. Remarks on this clone: Other DNA sequences in this sample translate to the same CDR3.

Source material: CD4+CD127+ conventional T cells sorted from PBMCs. This sequence was found in a human donor in good health. The chain couples TRBV18 to TRBJ2-5; D is unclear. CDR3 amino acids: CASSPGGETQYF. CDR3 bases: TGTGCCAGCTCACCGGGTGGAGAGACCCAGTACTTC.